The sequence of this T cell receptor beta chain was determined in a study of blood T cell repertoires in COVID-19. Per the germline V gene, CDR1 is SGHRS and CDR2 is YFSETQ. The CDR3 has 12 residues. Trimming pared 0 bases from V and 5 bases from J, leaving 5 bases between. Profiled with immunoSEQ multiplex PCR; TCRdb holds only in-frame clones, not every one. The sample shows about 100,000 clones, roughly nine tenths of them seen only once. This clonotype originated in a man aged 25 to 40 in a cohort sampled during active COVID-19. The chain is built from TRBV5-1 and TRBJ2-5; a possible D gene is TRBD1 (5 bases). What was sequenced was peripheral blood. The CDR3, as DNA: TGCGCCAGCAGCTTGGAGGGGGAGACCCAGTACTTC. Amino acids: CASSLEGETQYF.